This T cell receptor beta chain was profiled in a study of patients and donors after allogeneic stem cell transplantation. TCRdb fed the RT-PCR reads into MiXCR, producing one record per CDR3 protein. The data contain 390,000 or so distinct CDR3 sequences, 16% of them singletons. The sequencing sample was made of blood, either unsorted or a sorted T cell fraction (not recorded which). The TCR sequence derives from a human donor who was either an allogeneic HSCT recipient or a stem cell or donor lymphocyte infusion donor (not recorded which). It is not recorded whose cells these are; they may come from a transplant donor.

The CDR3 loop reads CASSSFRAGSPLHF. The CDR3, as DNA: TGTGCCAGCAGCTCCTTCCGGGCTGGATCACCCCTCCACTTT. The V and J genes are TRBV5-7 and TRBJ1-6; D gene unclear. TRBV5-7 is identified as an open reading frame with a role that is uncertain. Trimming removed 3 bases at V and 10 bases at J, with 14 bases between. The CDR3 has 14 amino acids.